This passage covers 4 T cell receptor beta chains from one sample sequenced in a study of OX40 agonist ivuxolimab in advanced cancers. Measured with immunoSEQ multiplex PCR; TCRdb has only the in-frame clones, and not every one. The sample has more than 35,000 clones, around three quarters seen once; the top ten hold around a quarter. Sequenced here: CD4+ or CD8+ T cells sorted from blood, sampled in a trial of the OX40 agonist ivuxolimab. Receptors were obtained from an adult with an advanced solid tumor such as melanoma, head and neck, liver or kidney cancer.

Details on this clone: The same CDR3 can be traced to other DNA sequences in this sample. This chain joins TRBV6-5 and TRBJ1-1; the D gene is possibly TRBD1 (6 bases). The CDR3 sequence is 14 residues long. Germline CDR1 MNHEY, CDR2 SVGAGI. V dropped 5 bases and J dropped 0 bases, with 10 bases sitting between them. The chain's CDR3 is CASSEGGLNTEAFF. Here the CDR3 DNA reads TGTGCCAGCAGTGAAGGGGGTCTGAACACTGAAGCTTTCTTT.

This clone was picked up a small number of times. The V gene is TRBV27, the J gene TRBJ1-1; D gene uncertain. The V and J ends lost 2 bases and 1 base respectively, with 5 bases between them. Looked up from germline, CDR1 is MNHEY and CDR2 is SMNVEV (reference sequence). The CDR3 covers 13 residues. The CDR3 coding sequence is TGTGCCAGCAGTTTAGAAGCGAACACTGAAGCTTTCTTT. Encoded protein: CASSLEANTEAFF.

The gene calls are TRBV9 and TRBJ2-1; the match to TRBD2 covers 10 bases. The CDR3 extends over 19 amino acids. Germline CDR1 and CDR2: SGDLS and YYNGEE. Trimming took 2 bases from V and 9 from J; bases not matched to a gene: 20. The CDR3 here is CASSVIPGSQRGGKGEQFF. CDR3 in DNA: TGTGCCAGCAGCGTCATACCCGGGTCTCAGCGGGGGGGCAAGGGTGAGCAGTTCTTC.

The chain uses TRBV18 and TRBJ1-3; no clear D. The CDR3 contains 16 residues. Germline V gene lookup returns CDR1 KGHSH and CDR2 LQKENI. V gave up 2 bases and J gave up 0 bases, with 11 bases separating them. DNA of the CDR3: TGTGCCAGCTCACCATCGGCCGGTTTCTCTGGAAACACCATATATTTT. It codes for CASSPSAGFSGNTIYF.